A single T cell receptor (beta chain) is shown here with its context. This sample stems from a study of radiotherapy plus CTLA-4 blockade in lung cancer. The protocol was immunoSEQ multiplex PCR, while the TCRdb copy is restricted to in-frame clones and leaves out a portion. The sample contains 120,000 or so clones, 70% to 90% of which appear only once. Trimming took 4 bases from V and 0 from J, leaving 10 bases between them. CDR1 and CDR2 from the germline V gene are LGHNA and YNFKEQ. The CDR3 has 15 residues. The chain combines TRBV4-2 with TRBJ1-3; tentative D call: TRBD1 (5 bases). Sequencing used peripheral blood, obtained from a patient treated with radiotherapy plus ipilimumab. The receptor comes from a human donor with non-small cell lung cancer that progressed on radiotherapy plus ipilimumab. CDR3 in amino acids: CASSRTRGSGNTIYF. DNA for the CDR3: TGTGCCAGCAGCCGTACAAGGGGCTCTGGAAACACCATATATTTT.